These T cell receptor beta chains were read from a single sample in a study of T-cell memory formation after mild COVID-19. TCRdb independently ran MiXCR on the 5' RACE reads; one entry per CDR3 protein. The repertoire consists of about 560,000 distinct CDR3 sequences, with roughly 17% occurring once and the leading ten covering about 8.1%. The sequenced material came from PBMCs or a T cell subset sorted from them (not recorded which). These receptors all come from an adult woman who had mild COVID-19 (a few samples of this study predate the infection). Cell type and time point are not known. Each CDR3 is given with its conserved first and last residue.

TRBJ1-1 TRBV4-2 CASSQDSFGLNTEAFF
TRBJ2-2 TRBV6-2/TRBV6-3 CASRPDRERGGELFF
TRBJ2-7 TRBV10-3 CAISESGRPSYEQYF
TRBJ2-1 TRBV4-2 CASSPGRGYNEQFF
TRBJ1-5 TRBV4-1 CASSQDPQGFQPQHF
TRBJ2-2 TRBV27 CASSFSRVLNTGELFF
TRBJ2-7 TRBV7-9 CASSSSLAADSHEQYF
TRBJ2-7 TRBV5-5 CASSSPSGDEQYF
TRBJ1-1 TRBV2 CATATDPNTEAFF
TRBJ1-3 TRBV15 CATSTRDTSGNTIYF
TRBJ2-1 TRBV11-2 CASSPPSAAYNEQFF
TRBJ1-2 TRBV5-6 CASSPGQGAPGYTF
TRBJ2-4 TRBV5-5 CASSWGRGTGLAKNIQYF
TRBJ2-1 TRBV4-2 CASSQVRGVEQFF
TRBJ1-5 TRBV3-1 CASSQKRDSWGNQPQHF
TRBJ2-1 TRBV9 CASSDGTGSNEQFF
TRBJ2-7 TRBV28 CASLSRSGTGFLEQYF
TRBJ1-2 TRBV6-6 CASSYPRTGDGYTF
TRBJ2-7 TRBV27 CASRAIVQDPSYEQYF
TRBJ2-1 TRBV19 CASSVDSRYNEQFF
TRBJ2-4 TRBV21-1 CASSKVEKSIKNIQYF
TRBJ2-1 TRBV4-3 CASSQDTTRRDEQFF
TRBJ1-2 TRBV4-1 CASSQETAYGYTF
TRBJ1-1 TRBV20-1 CSASRGTGGAGTEAFF
TRBJ1-1 TRBV5-5 CASSLAGQGETEAFF
TRBJ2-3 TRBV20-1 CSARREASTDTQYF
TRBJ2-3 TRBV12-3/TRBV12-4 CASSFGLAGPTDTQYF
TRBJ2-5 TRBV5-1 CASSLDRGGQETQYF
TRBJ2-3 TRBV12-3/TRBV12-4 CASSLPGLAGGGDTDTQYF
TRBJ2-7 TRBV6-6 CASSYGGSEQYF
TRBJ2-1 TRBV12-3/TRBV12-4 CASSLGSHLYNEQFF
TRBJ2-6 TRBV6-1 CASSEPPAYSSGANVLTF
TRBJ1-2 TRBV19 CASSTHRGYNGYTF
TRBJ2-2 TRBV10-3 CAINSGGPHTGELFF
TRBJ2-1 TRBV7-9 CASSLFGSEPYNEQFF
TRBJ2-3 TRBV7-9 CASSSVRGAVDTQYF
TRBJ2-7 TRBV6-5 CASRRGPAYEQYF
TRBJ2-5 TRBV27 CASRTGQGVETQYF
TRBJ2-1 TRBV7-3 CASSFSDGNEQFF
TRBJ1-2 TRBV14 CASSHTARDLRNYGYTF
TRBJ2-1 TRBV12-3/TRBV12-4 CASSFFEGRNEQFF
TRBJ1-1 TRBV5-1 CASSLLRGLNTEAFF
TRBJ2-2 TRBV12-3/TRBV12-4 CASSPSWASGLVPNTGELFF
TRBJ2-1 TRBV4-2 CASSQDQLAGAHNEQFF
TRBJ2-7 TRBV12-3/TRBV12-4 CASSPLTASYEQYF
TRBJ1-2 TRBV6-2/TRBV6-3 CASSFPGQRGYGYTF
TRBJ2-5 TRBV6-5 CASSYHTPGGPETQYF
TRBJ2-1 TRBV5-1 CASSLSMRDYNEQFF
TRBJ2-1 TRBV7-9 CASSSGTGLPRRAQFF
TRBJ1-6 TRBV20-1 CSARGSFSYNSPLHF
TRBJ1-5 TRBV6-5 CASRADRARNQPQHF
TRBJ2-1 TRBV28 CASSGRGGYEQFF
TRBJ2-7 TRBV25-1 CASSEGVLYEQYF
TRBJ2-7 TRBV29-1 CSVETGGSLEQYF
TRBJ2-2 TRBV12-3/TRBV12-4 CASSLDRGNTGELFF
TRBJ2-3 TRBV7-9 CASSSQAGRSDTQYF
TRBJ1-1 TRBV20-1 CSARVSGVGNTEAFF
TRBJ2-3 TRBV5-6 CASSLDRTDTQYF